The present T cell receptor (beta chain) was sequenced within a study of control samples from healthy donors and cancer patients. Only in-frame clones appear in the TCRdb table, and some are missing; sequencing was by immunoSEQ multiplex PCR. The sample yields 90,000 to 100,000 clones, 90% seen once. With 0 bases clipped from V and 4 bases from J, the junction kept 13 bases outside the gene matches. Germline CDR1 is LGHNA and CDR2 is YNFKEQ. This CDR3 is 19 amino acids long. The rearrangement joins TRBV4-2 to TRBJ2-7; 12 nucleotides line up with TRBD2. The source is a woman younger than 30 in good health. Sequences were obtained from blood. In DNA form, the CDR3 reads TGTGCCAGCAGCCAAGAGCGTCTAGCGGGGGGGCGGGGTAGGTACGAGCAGTACTTC. It specifies CASSQERLAGGRGRYEQYF.